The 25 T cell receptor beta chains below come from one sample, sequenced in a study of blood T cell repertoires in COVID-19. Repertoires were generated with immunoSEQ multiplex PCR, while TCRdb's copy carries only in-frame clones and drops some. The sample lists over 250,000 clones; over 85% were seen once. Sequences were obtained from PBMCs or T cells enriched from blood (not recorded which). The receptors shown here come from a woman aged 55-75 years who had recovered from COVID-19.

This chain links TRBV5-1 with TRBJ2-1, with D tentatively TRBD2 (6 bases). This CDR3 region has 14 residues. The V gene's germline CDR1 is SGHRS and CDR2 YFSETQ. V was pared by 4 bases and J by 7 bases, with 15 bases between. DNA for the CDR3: TGCGCCAGCAGCCCCGGGACTGAGGGTAATGAGCAGTTCTTC. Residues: CASSPGTEGNEQFF. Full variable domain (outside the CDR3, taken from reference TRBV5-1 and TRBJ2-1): KAGVTQTPRYLIKTRGQQVTLSCSPISGHRSVSWYQQTPGQGLQFLFEYFSETQRNKGNFPGRFSGRQFSNSRSEMNVSTLELGDSALYLCASSPGTEGNEQFFGPGTRLTVL.

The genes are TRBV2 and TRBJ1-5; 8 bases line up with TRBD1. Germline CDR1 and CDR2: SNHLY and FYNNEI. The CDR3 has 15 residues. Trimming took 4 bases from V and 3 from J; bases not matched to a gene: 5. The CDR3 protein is CASSAGQANNQPQHF. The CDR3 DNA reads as TGTGCCAGCAGTGCGGGACAGGCTAACAATCAGCCCCAGCATTTT.

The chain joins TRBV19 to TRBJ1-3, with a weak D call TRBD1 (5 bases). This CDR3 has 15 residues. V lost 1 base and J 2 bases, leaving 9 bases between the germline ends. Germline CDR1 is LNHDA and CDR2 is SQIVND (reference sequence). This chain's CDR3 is CASSIGLTAGNTIYF. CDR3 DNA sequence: TGTGCCAGTAGTATAGGACTGACAGCTGGAAACACCATATATTTT.

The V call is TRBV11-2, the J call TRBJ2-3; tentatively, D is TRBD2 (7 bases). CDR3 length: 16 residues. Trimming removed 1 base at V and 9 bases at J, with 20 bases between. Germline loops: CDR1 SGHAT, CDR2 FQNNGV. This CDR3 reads CASSLGSGAGAPTQYF. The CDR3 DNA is TGTGCCAGCAGCTTAGGGAGCGGGGCGGGGGCCCCAACGCAGTATTTT.

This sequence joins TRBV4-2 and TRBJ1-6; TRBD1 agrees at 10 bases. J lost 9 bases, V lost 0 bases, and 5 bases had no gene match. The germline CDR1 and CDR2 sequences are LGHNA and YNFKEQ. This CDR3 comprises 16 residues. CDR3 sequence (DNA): TGTGCCAGCAGCCAAGATATGGACAGGGGGGGTTCACCCCTCCACTTT. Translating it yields CASSQDMDRGGSPLHF.

CDR3 residues: CASSLNWSGEAFF. The DNA of the CDR3 is TGTGCCAGCAGCCTCAATTGGAGCGGGGAAGCTTTCTTT. This chain connects TRBV7-9 to TRBJ1-1, with no clear D. Trimming left V 5 bases short and J 8 bases short, with 15 bases between. CDR1 and CDR2 from the germline V gene are SEHNR and FQNEAQ (reference sequence). The CDR3 extends over 13 amino acids.

CDR3 region: CSVEDVQGFGEQFF. Here the CDR3 DNA reads TGCAGCGTTGAAGATGTACAGGGGTTTGGTGAGCAGTTCTTC. The gene calls are TRBV29-1 and TRBJ2-1, with 7 bases aligning to TRBD1. CDR1 is SQVTM, CDR2 ANQGSEA, per germline. V gave up 0 bases and J gave up 9 bases; unmatched junction bases: 8. CDR3 length: 14 residues.

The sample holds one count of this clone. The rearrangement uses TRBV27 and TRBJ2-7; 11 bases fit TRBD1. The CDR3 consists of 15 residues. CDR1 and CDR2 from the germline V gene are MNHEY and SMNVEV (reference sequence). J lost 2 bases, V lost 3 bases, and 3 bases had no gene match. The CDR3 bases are TGTGCCAGCAGTTTGGACAGGGGGCTAACCTACGAGCAGTACTTC. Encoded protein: CASSLDRGLTYEQYF.

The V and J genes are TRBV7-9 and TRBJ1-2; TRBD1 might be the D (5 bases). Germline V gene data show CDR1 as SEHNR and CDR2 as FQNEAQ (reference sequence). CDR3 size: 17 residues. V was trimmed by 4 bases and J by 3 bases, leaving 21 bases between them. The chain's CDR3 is CASSSNNRQNEHYGYTF. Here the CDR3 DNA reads TGTGCCAGCAGCTCGAATAATCGACAGAACGAACACTATGGCTACACCTTC.

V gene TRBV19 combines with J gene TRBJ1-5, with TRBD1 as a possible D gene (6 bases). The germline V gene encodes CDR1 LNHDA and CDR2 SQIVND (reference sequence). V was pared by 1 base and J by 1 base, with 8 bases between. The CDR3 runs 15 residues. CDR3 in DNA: TGTGCCAGTAGTATAGTTGGACAGAGCAATCAGCCCCAGCATTTT. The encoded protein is CASSIVGQSNQPQHF.

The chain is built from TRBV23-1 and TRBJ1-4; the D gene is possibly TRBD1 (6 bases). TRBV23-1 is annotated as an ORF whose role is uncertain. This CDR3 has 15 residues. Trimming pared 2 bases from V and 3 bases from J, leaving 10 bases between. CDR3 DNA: TGCGCCAGCAGTCAAGTCGGGGGGCCTAATGAAAAACTGTTTTTT. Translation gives CASSQVGGPNEKLFF.

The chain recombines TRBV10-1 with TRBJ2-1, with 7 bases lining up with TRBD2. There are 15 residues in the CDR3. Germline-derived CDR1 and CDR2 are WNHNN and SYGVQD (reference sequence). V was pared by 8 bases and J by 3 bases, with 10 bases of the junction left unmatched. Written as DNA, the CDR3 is TGCGCCAGCCAGAAGGGCCTAGCGGACTACAATGAGCAGTTCTTC. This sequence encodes CASQKGLADYNEQFF.

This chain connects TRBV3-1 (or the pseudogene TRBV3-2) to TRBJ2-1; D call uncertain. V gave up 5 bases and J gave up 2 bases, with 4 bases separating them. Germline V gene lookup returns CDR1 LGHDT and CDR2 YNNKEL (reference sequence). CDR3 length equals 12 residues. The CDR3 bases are TGTGCCAGCAGCTCTACCTACAATGAGCAGTTCTTC. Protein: CASSSTYNEQFF.

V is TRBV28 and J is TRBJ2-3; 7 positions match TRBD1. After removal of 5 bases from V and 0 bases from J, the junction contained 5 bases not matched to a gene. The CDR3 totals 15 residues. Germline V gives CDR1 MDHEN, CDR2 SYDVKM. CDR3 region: CASSGTVPSTDTQYF. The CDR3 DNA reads TGTGCCAGCAGTGGGACAGTACCTAGCACAGATACGCAGTATTTT.

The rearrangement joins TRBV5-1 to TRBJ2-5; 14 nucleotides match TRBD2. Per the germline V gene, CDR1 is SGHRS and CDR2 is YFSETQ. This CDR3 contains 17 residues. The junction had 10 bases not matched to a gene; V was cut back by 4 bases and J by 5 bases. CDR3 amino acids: CASSVGLAGAQVETQYF. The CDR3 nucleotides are TGCGCCAGCAGCGTGGGACTAGCGGGGGCGCAGGTGGAGACCCAGTACTTC.

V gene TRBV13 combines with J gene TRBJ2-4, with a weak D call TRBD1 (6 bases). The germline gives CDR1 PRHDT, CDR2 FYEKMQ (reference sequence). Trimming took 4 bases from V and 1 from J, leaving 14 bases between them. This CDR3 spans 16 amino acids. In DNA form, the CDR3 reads TGTGCCAGCAGCTCTACAGGGTTTCTCGCCAAAAACATTCAGTACTTC. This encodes CASSSTGFLAKNIQYF. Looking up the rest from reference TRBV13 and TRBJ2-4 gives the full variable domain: AAGVIQSPRHLIKEKRETATLKCYPIPRHDTVYWYQQGPGQDPQFLISFYEKMQSDKGSIPDRFSAQQFSDYHSELNMSSLELGDSALYFCASSSTGFLAKNIQYFGAGTRLSVL.

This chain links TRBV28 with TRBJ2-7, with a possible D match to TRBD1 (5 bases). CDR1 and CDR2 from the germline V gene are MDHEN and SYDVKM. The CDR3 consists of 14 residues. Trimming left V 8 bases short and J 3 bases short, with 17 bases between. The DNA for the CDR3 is TGTGCCAGCCTTTCCAGGGTTCTCGGCTACGAGCAGTACTTC. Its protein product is CASLSRVLGYEQYF.

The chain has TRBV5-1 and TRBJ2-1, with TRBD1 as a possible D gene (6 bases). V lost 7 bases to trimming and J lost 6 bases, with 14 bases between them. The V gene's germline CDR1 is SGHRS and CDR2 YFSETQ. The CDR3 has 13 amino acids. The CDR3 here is CASATTRGNEQFF. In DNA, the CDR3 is TGCGCCAGCGCCACTACCAGGGGCAATGAGCAGTTCTTC.

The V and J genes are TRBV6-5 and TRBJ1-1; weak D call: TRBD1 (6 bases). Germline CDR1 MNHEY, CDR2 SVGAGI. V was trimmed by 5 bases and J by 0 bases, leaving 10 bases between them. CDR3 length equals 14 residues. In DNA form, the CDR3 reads TGTGCCAGCAGTAAACAGGGCCTGAACACTGAAGCTTTCTTT. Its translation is CASSKQGLNTEAFF.

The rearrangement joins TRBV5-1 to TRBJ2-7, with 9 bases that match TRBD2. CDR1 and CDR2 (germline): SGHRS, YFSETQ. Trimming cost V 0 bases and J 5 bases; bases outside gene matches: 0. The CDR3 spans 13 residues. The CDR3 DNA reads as TGCGCCAGCAGCTTGGGCGGGGGGGACGAGCAGTACTTC. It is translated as CASSLGGGDEQYF.

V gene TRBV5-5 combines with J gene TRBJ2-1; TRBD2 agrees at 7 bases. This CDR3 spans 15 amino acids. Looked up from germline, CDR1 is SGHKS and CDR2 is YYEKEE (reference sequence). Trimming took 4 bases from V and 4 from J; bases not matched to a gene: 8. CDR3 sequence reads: CASSPLSGGYNEQFF. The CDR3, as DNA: TGTGCCAGCAGCCCCCTCTCGGGGGGTTACAATGAGCAGTTCTTC.

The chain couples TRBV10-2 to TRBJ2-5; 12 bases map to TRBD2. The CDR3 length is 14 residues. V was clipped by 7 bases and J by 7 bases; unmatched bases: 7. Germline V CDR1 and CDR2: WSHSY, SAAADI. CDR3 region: CASTETGLAGTQYF. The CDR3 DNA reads TGCGCCAGCACCGAAACGGGACTAGCGGGGACCCAGTACTTC.

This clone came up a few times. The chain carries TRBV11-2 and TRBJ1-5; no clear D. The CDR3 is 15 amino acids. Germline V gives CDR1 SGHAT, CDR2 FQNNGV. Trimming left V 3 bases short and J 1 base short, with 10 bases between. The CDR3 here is CASSFHPGSNQPQHF. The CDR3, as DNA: TGTGCCAGCAGCTTCCACCCGGGAAGCAATCAGCCCCAGCATTTT. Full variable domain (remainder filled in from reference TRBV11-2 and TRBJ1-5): EAGVAQSPRYKIIEKRQSVAFWCNPISGHATLYWYQQILGQGPKLLIQFQNNGVVDDSQLPKDRFSAERLKGVDSTLKIQPAKLEDSAVYLCASSFHPGSNQPQHFGDGTRLSIL.

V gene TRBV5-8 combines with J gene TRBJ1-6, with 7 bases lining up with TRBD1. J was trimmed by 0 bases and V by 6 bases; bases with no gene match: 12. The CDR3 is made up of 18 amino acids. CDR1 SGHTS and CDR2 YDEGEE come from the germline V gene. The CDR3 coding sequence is TGTGCCAGCAACGGACAGGACACCCCCAGCTCCTATAATTCACCCCTCCACTTT. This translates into CASNGQDTPSSYNSPLHF.

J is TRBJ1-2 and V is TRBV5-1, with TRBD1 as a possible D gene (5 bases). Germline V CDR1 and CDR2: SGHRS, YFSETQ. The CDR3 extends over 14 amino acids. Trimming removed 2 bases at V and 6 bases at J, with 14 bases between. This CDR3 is CASSFSGHPDGYTF. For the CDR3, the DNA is TGCGCCAGCAGCTTTAGCGGACATCCGGATGGCTACACCTTC.